This passage covers 16 T cell receptor beta chains from one sample sequenced in a study of cytomegalovirus exposure and HLA in healthy donors. Clones were read by immunoSEQ multiplex PCR, and TCRdb kept only the in-frame ones, dropping some. The table includes 150,000 to 200,000 clones, roughly three quarters detected once. The sample comprised PBMCs. These receptors were taken from a woman in her 30s in good health and CMV-seronegative.

This clone was found once. The chain combines TRBV5-1 with TRBJ1-1, with D possibly TRBD1 on 6 matching bases. This CDR3 is 13 amino acids long. CDR1 SGHRS and CDR2 YFSETQ come from the germline V gene. The germline V and J ends were trimmed by 5 bases and 5 bases, with 13 bases remaining between them. This chain's CDR3 is CASRGQPGTEAFF. The DNA of the CDR3 is TGCGCCAGCAGAGGACAGCCGGGGACTGAAGCTTTCTTT.

The chain has TRBV6-5 and TRBJ2-5; D possibly corresponds to TRBD1 (5 bases). This CDR3 spans 13 amino acids. The germline V and J ends were trimmed by 6 bases and 1 base, with 9 bases remaining between them. Looked up from germline, CDR1 is MNHEY and CDR2 is SVGAGI. The CDR3 region has the DNA TGTGCCAGCAGCCAGACAGTCCAAGAGACCCAGTACTTC. It yields the protein CASSQTVQETQYF.

V is TRBV29-1 and J is TRBJ2-3; TRBD2 agrees at 7 bases. The CDR3 extends over 14 amino acids. CDR1 is SQVTM, CDR2 ANQGSEA, per germline. The J segment lost 1 base and the V segment lost 4 bases, leaving 5 bases of the junction unmatched. CDR3 residues: CSVAGGLGTDTQYF. CDR3 bases: TGCAGCGTTGCGGGGGGACTGGGCACAGATACGCAGTATTTT.

This rearrangement joins TRBV27 to TRBJ1-1; 7 nucleotides align to TRBD1. V dropped 5 bases and J dropped 5; count of bases not matched to a gene: 5. This CDR3 spans 13 amino acids. Germline CDR1 reads MNHEY; CDR2 reads SMNVEV (reference sequence). CDR3 sequence: CASSQQGRTEAFF. CDR3 DNA sequence: TGTGCCAGCAGTCAACAGGGGAGGACTGAAGCTTTCTTT.

The rearrangement links TRBV27 to TRBJ2-1; 9 bases fit TRBD1. CDR3 size: 16 residues. Per germline, CDR1 MNHEY and CDR2 SMNVEV (reference sequence). The trim removed 1 base at V and 7 bases at J, leaving 8 bases unmatched. This CDR3 reads CASSLLGTGTRNEQFF. The CDR3 coding sequence is TGTGCCAGCAGTTTATTAGGGACAGGGACACGAAATGAGCAGTTCTTC.

The chain recombines TRBV7-7 with TRBJ2-1, with D unresolved. Between the trimmed V and J ends, which lost 1 base and 0 bases, there was a span of 7 bases. The germline gives CDR1 SSHAT, CDR2 FNYEAQ (reference sequence). The CDR3 covers 15 residues. DNA for the CDR3: TGTGCCAGCAGCTTAGACGTGAGCTCCTACAATGAGCAGTTCTTC. Its translation: CASSLDVSSYNEQFF.

The chain employs TRBV6-5 and TRBJ2-5, with TRBD2 matching over 13 bases. Germline assignment: CDR1 MNHEY and CDR2 SVGAGI. The CDR3 is 15 residues long. V lost 9 bases, J lost 4 bases, and 8 bases stayed unmatched. DNA for the CDR3: TGTGCCAGTAGATGCCGGACTAGCGGGAGAGAGACCCAGTACTTC. This encodes CASRCRTSGRETQYF.

The rearrangement joins TRBV6-5 to TRBJ1-2; D might be TRBD1 (5 bases). This CDR3 spans 15 amino acids. The V end was cut by 6 bases, the J end by 1 base, with 15 bases between. Germline V gives CDR1 MNHEY, CDR2 SVGAGI. In DNA, the CDR3 is TGTGCCAGCAGCCTCTCAGGGAACGGTAACTATGGCTACACCTTC. Its protein is CASSLSGNGNYGYTF.

This rearrangement joins TRBV30 to TRBJ2-7, with D perhaps matching TRBD2 (7 bases). The CDR3 extends over 15 amino acids. CDR1 and CDR2 (germline): GTSNPN, SVGIG (reference sequence). V lost 6 bases and J 1 base, leaving 19 bases between the germline ends. CDR3 loop: CACNKPRGASYEQYF. The CDR3 nucleotides read TGTGCCTGCAATAAGCCACGGGGGGCATCCTACGAGCAGTACTTC.

The chain couples TRBV25-1 to TRBJ2-4; D possibly corresponds to TRBD1 (5 bases). Trimming took 6 bases from V and 6 from J, leaving 18 bases between them. Germline loops: CDR1 MGHDK, CDR2 SYGVNS. There are 15 residues in the CDR3. CDR3 residues: CASRKNRTQPNIQYF. In nucleotides, the CDR3 is TGTGCCAGCAGAAAGAACAGGACGCAACCAAACATTCAGTACTTC.

A few counts support this clone. The chain combines TRBV7-8 with TRBJ2-3, with TRBD1 as a possible D gene (5 bases). V dropped 4 bases and J dropped 4 bases, with 18 bases sitting between them. Germline assignment: CDR1 SGHVS and CDR2 FQNEAQ. This CDR3 has 16 amino acids. The CDR3 bases are TGTGCCAGCAGCTCCGCAAGGGCTGGGGCAGCAGATACGCAGTATTTT. Amino acid sequence: CASSSARAGAADTQYF.

The chain uses TRBV6-5 and TRBJ1-4; TRBD1 is a possible D gene (6 bases). Germline values: CDR1 MNHEY, CDR2 SVGAGI. The length of the CDR3 is 14 residues. Trimming removed 5 bases at V and 5 bases at J, with 12 bases between. The CDR3, as DNA: TGTGCCAGCAGTCTCGTGCAGGGGAATGAAAAACTGTTTTTT. It is translated as CASSLVQGNEKLFF.

The genes are TRBV4-1 and TRBJ2-2, with D perhaps matching TRBD1 (5 bases). This CDR3 contains 15 residues. Germline CDR1 MGHRA, CDR2 YSYEKL. The V and J ends lost 0 bases and 6 bases respectively, with 11 bases between them. CDR3 residues: CASSQEKGVPGELFF. CDR3 nucleotide sequence: TGCGCCAGCAGCCAAGAGAAAGGGGTTCCCGGGGAGCTGTTTTTT.

The gene calls are TRBV19 and TRBJ2-3, with no clear D. Trimming removed 3 bases from V and 2 bases from J, with 6 bases in between. The CDR3 length is 13 residues. Looked up from germline, CDR1 is LNHDA and CDR2 is SQIVND (reference sequence). The CDR3 DNA reads TGTGCCAGTAGTATGACATCCACAGATACGCAGTATTTT. It is translated as CASSMTSTDTQYF. Filled out from reference TRBV19 and TRBJ2-3, the complete variable domain reads DGGITQSPKYLFRKEGQNVTLSCEQNLNHDAMYWYRQDPGQGLRLIYYSQIVNDFQKGDIAEGYSVSREKKESFPLTVTSAQKNPTAFYLCASSMTSTDTQYFGPGTRLTVL.

The rearrangement links TRBV27 to TRBJ2-6, with 7 bases lining up with TRBD1. V gave up 5 bases and J gave up 2 bases; unmatched junction bases: 3. The CDR3 totals 15 residues. Germline V gives CDR1 MNHEY, CDR2 SMNVEV (reference sequence). The CDR3 DNA reads as TGTGCCAGCAGTCCGCAGGGGGCTGGGGCCAACGTCCTGACTTTC. Protein sequence: CASSPQGAGANVLTF.

This rearrangement joins TRBV6-5 to TRBJ2-6; TRBD1 is a possible D gene (5 bases). The CDR3 totals 14 residues. V dropped 5 bases and J dropped 2 bases, with 7 bases sitting between them. Looked up from germline, CDR1 is MNHEY and CDR2 is SVGAGI. CDR3 protein: CASSARAGANVLTF. The CDR3 bases are TGTGCCAGCAGTGCCAGGGCTGGGGCCAACGTCCTGACTTTC.